Sequencing of this T cell receptor (beta chain) was carried out in a study of CD8 T cells in Susac syndrome. Findings and caveats of the study: The study recognized that its TCR sequencing and HLA analysis covered a relatively small number of individuals.

As for this clonotype: Its cognate antigen is unknown.

Germline loops: CDR1 MNHNS, CDR2 SASEGT. V was clipped by 4 bases and J by 3 bases, with 20 bases between them. The CDR3 totals 17 residues. Reverse transcription used about 0.45 to 1 ug RNA and random hexamers. Amplification of TCR beta CDR3 spanned 54 Vbeta and 13 Jbeta via immunoSEQ multiplex PCR. TCRdb recomputed calls from the immunoSEQ multiplex PCR reads with MiXCR, one row per CDR3 protein. The sample lists 80,000 or so distinct CDR3 sequences, 85% to 95% occurring once. From blood CD8+ and CD4+ T cells, TCR beta sequences were generated. Negative isolation yielded the CD8+ and CD4+ T cells, while FACS enriched the TEMRA cells.

The specimen sequenced was CD8+ T cells from PBMCs. This TCR derives from a human donor in good health. The chain couples TRBV6-1 to TRBJ2-3; D call uncertain. CDR3 protein: CASSAFRLTLGTDTQYF. The DNA of the CDR3 is TGTGCCAGCAGTGCGTTTCGACTCACCCTAGGGACAGATACGCAGTATTTT.